This T cell receptor (beta chain) stems from a study of cytomegalovirus exposure and HLA in healthy donors. Regarding the study as a whole: Presence/absence analyses rested on an assumption that sequencing depth was roughly uniform across donors.

The germline CDR1 and CDR2 sequences are LGHNA and YSLEER. V lost 1 base, J lost 8 bases, and 12 bases lay in between. This CDR3 contains 14 residues. Notes on this clone: The antigen is undetermined.

PCR was performed using 60 Vbeta and 13 Jbeta primers. Assay: immunoSEQ multiplex PCR; the TCRdb copy retains only in-frame clones and omits some. The data show around 180,000 clones, with about 76% seen just once and 1.6% held by the top ten. Sequencing input: PBMCs. This TCR was sampled from a woman between 45 and 60 years old in good health and CMV-seronegative. The V call is TRBV4-3, the J call TRBJ2-1; unclear D gene. The CDR3 loop is CASSQVLGADEQFF. CDR3 in DNA: TGCGCCAGCAGCCAAGTCCTCGGAGCCGATGAGCAGTTCTTC.